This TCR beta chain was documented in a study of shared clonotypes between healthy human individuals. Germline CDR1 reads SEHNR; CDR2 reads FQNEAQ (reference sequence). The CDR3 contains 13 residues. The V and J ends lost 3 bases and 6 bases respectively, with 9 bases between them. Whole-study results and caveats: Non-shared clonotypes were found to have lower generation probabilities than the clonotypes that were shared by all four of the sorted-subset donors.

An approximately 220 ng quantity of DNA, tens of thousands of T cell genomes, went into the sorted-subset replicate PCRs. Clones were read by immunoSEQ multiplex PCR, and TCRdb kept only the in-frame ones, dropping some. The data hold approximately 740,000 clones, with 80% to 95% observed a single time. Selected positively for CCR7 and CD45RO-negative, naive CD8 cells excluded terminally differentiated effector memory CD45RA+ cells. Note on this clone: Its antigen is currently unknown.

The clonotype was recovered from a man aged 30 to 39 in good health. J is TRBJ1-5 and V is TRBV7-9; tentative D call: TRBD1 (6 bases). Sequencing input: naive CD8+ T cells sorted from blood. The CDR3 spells CASSLQGTQPQHF. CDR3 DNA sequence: TGTGCCAGCAGCTTGCAGGGGACTCAGCCCCAGCATTTT.